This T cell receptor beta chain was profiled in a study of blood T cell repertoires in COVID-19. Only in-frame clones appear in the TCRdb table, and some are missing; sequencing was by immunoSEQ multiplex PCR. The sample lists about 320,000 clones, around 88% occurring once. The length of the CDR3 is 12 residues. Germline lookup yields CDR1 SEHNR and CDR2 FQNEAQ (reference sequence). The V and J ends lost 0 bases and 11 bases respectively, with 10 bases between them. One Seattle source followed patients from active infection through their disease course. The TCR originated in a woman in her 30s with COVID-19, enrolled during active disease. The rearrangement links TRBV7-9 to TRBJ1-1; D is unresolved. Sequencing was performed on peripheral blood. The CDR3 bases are TGTGCCAGCAGCTTAGCCGGGATGACGGCTTTCTTT. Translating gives CASSLAGMTAFF.